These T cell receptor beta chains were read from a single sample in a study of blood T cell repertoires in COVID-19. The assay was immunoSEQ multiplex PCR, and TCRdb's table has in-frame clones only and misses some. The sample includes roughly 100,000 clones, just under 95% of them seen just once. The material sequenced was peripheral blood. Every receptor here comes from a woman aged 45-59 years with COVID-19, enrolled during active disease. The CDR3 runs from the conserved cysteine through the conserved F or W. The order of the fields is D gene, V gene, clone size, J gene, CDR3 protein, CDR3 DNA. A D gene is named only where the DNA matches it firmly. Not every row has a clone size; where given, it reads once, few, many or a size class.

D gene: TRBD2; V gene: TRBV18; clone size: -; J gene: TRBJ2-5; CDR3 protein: CASSPGGGLQETQYF; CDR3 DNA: TGTGCCAGCTCACCTGGCGGGGGGTTACAAGAGACCCAGTACTTC
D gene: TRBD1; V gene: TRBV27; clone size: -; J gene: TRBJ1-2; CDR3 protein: CASSFRGRGNYGYTF; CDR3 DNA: TGTGCCAGCAGTTTCAGGGGGCGCGGTAACTATGGCTACACCTTC
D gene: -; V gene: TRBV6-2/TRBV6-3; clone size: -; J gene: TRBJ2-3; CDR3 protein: CASSSWGTFTDTQYF; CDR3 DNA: TGTGCCAGCAGCTCCTGGGGGACTTTCACAGATACGCAGTATTTT
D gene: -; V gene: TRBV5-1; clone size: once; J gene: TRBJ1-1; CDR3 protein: CASSLGEFMNTEAFF; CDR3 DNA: TGCGCCAGCAGCTTGGGAGAATTCATGAACACTGAAGCTTTCTTT
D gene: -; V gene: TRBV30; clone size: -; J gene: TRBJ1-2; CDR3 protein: CAWSLRVGSYGYTF; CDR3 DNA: TGTGCCTGGAGCCTCCGGGTAGGGAGCTATGGCTACACCTTC
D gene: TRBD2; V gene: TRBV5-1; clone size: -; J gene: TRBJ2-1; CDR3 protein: CASSLAAGGYNEQFF; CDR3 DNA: TGCGCCAGCAGCTTGGCAGCGGGGGGCTACAATGAGCAGTTCTTC
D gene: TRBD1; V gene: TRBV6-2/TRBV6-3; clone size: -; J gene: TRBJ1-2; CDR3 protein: CASSYSSRGQGDYGYTF; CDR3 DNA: TGTGCCAGCAGTTACTCCTCCAGGGGACAGGGCGACTATGGCTACACCTTC
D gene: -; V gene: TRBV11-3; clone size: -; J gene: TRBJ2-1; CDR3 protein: CASSRVLGGVLNEQFF; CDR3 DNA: TGTGCCAGCAGCAGGGTTCTAGGGGGAGTGTTAAATGAGCAGTTCTTC
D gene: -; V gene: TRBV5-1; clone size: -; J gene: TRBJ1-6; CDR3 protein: CASTLVGTSYSPLHF; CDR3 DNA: TGCGCCAGCACTTTGGTGGGGACATCTTATTCACCCCTCCACTTT
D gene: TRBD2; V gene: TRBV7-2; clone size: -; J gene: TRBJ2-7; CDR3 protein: CASSLARGSGGLDYEQYF; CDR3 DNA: TGTGCCAGCAGCTTAGCGCGGGGTAGCGGGGGCCTCGACTACGAGCAGTACTTC
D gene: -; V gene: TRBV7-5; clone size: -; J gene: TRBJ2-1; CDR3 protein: CAGSDEQFF; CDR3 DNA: TGTGCCGGCTCCGATGAGCAGTTCTTC
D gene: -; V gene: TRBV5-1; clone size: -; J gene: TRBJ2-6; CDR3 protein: CASRDGPGTTHSGANVLTF; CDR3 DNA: TGCGCCAGCAGGGACGGACCCGGGACAACACACTCTGGGGCCAACGTCCTGACTTTC
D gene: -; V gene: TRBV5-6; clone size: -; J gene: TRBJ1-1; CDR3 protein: CASSLGAENTEAFF; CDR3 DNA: TGTGCCAGCAGCTTGGGTGCAGAGAACACTGAAGCTTTCTTT
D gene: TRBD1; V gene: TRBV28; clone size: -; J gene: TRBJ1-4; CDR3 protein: CASSSPAGDRGGEKLFF; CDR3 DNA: TGTGCCAGCAGTTCGCCAGCCGGGGACAGGGGTGGGGAAAAACTGTTTTTT
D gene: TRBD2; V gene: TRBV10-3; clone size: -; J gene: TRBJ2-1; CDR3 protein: CAISEGRTSGSYNEQFF; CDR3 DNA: TGTGCCATCAGTGAGGGACGAACTAGCGGCTCCTACAATGAGCAGTTCTTC
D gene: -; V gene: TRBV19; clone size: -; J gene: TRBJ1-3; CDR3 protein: CATVQDSFGNTIYF; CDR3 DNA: TGTGCCACAGTACAGGATTCTTTCGGAAACACCATATATTTT
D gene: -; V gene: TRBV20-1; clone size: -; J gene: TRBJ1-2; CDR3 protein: CSASGRGGERAHYGYTF; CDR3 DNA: TGCAGTGCTAGTGGCCGGGGGGGGGAACGGGCCCACTATGGCTACACCTTC
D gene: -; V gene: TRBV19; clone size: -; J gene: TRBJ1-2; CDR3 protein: CASSPRPGAMPYVGYTF; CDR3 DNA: TGTGCCAGTAGTCCTCGACCGGGAGCTATGCCCTATGTAGGCTACACCTTC
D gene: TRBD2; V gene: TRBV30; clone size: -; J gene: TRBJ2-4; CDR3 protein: CAWSILGPSGQYF; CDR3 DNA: TGTGCCTGGAGTATTCTCGGGCCTAGCGGACAGTACTTC
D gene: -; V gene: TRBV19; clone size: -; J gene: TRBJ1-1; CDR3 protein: CASRFRGRTEAFF; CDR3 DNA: TGTGCCAGTAGGTTCAGGGGTCGCACTGAAGCTTTCTTT
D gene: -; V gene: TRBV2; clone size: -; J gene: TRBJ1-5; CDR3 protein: CASSQGLQPQHF; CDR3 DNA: TGTGCCAGCAGTCAGGGGTTACAGCCCCAGCATTTT
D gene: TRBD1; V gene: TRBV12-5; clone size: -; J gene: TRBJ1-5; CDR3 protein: CASGLYITGDGPQHF; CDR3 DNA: TGTGCTAGTGGTTTGTACATAACAGGGGACGGGCCCCAGCATTTT
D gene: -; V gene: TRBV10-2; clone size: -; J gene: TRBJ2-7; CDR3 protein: CASREQGYEQYF; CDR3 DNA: TGCGCCAGCAGAGAACAGGGCTACGAGCAGTACTTC
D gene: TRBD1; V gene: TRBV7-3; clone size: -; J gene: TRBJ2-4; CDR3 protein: CASSFGRGYPQNIQYF; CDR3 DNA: TGTGCCAGCAGCTTTGGCAGGGGGTACCCCCAAAACATTCAGTACTTC
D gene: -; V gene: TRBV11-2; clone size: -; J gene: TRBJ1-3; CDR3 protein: CASSHASGLGNTIYF; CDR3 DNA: TGTGCCAGCAGCCACGCCTCGGGACTGGGAAACACCATATATTTT
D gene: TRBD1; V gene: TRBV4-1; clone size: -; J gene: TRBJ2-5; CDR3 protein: CASSQARGQGERTQYF; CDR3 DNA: TGCGCCAGCAGCCAAGCTCGGGGACAGGGGGAAAGGACCCAGTACTTC
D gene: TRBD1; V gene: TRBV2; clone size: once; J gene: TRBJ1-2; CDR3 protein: CASRTTGIYGYTF; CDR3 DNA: TGTGCCAGCAGAACGACAGGGATCTATGGCTACACCTTC
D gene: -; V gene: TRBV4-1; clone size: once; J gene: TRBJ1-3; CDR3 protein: CASSPLLFSGNTIYF; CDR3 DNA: TGCGCCAGCAGCCCTCTGCTATTCTCTGGAAACACCATATATTTT
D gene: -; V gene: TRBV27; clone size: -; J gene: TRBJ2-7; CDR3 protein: CASSLSRHLRGYEQYF; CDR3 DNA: TGTGCCAGCAGTTTATCTCGGCATCTTAGGGGATACGAGCAGTACTTC
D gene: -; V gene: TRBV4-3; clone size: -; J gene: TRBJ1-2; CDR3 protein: CASSPSGFTNYGYTF; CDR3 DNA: TGCGCCAGCAGCCCGTCGGGGTTTACTAACTATGGCTACACCTTC
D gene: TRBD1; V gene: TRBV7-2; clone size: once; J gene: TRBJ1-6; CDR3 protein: CASSSRQGNNSPLHF; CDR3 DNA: TGTGCCAGCAGCTCCAGACAGGGGAATAATTCACCCCTCCACTTT
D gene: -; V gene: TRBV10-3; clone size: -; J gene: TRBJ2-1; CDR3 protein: CAGSRGDNEQFF; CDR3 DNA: TGTGCCGGTTCCAGGGGGGACAATGAGCAGTTCTTC
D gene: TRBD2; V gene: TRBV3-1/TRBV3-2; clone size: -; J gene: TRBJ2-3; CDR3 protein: CASSQDSDPGLPSTDTQYF; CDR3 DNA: TGTGCCAGCAGCCAAGATAGCGATCCGGGACTACCCAGCACAGATACGCAGTATTTT
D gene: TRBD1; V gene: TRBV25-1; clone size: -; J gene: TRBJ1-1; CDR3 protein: CASSKQGSTEAFF; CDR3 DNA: TGTGCCAGCAGTAAACAGGGGAGTACTGAAGCTTTCTTT
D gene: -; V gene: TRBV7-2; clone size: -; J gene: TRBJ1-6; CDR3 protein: CASSPEVGLFNSPLHF; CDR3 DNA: TGTGCCAGCAGCCCCGAGGTGGGACTTTTTAATTCACCCCTCCACTTT
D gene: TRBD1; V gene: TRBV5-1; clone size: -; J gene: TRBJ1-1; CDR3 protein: CASSLTGQGRGVNTEAFF; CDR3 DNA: TGCGCCAGCAGCTTGACCGGACAGGGACGAGGAGTGAACACTGAAGCTTTCTTT
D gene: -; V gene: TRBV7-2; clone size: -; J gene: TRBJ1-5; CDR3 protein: CASSPNLGVVQPQHF; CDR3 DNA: TGTGCCAGCAGCCCGAACCTCGGGGTTGTCCAGCCCCAGCATTTT
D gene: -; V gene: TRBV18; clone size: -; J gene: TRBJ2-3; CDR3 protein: CASSQPGATDTQYF; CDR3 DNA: TGTGCCAGCTCACAACCGGGGGCAACAGATACGCAGTATTTT
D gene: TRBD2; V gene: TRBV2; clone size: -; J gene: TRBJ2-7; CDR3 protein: CASSTAGPISGEQYF; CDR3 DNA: TGTGCCAGCAGTACAGCGGGGCCTATCTCGGGGGAGCAGTACTTC
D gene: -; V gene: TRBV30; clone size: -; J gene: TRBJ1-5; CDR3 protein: CAWSVHGQPQHF; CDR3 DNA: TGTGCCTGGAGTGTACATGGTCAGCCCCAGCATTTT